This passage covers 14 T cell receptor beta chains from one sample sequenced in a study of sequential checkpoint blockade in melanoma. Measured with immunoSEQ multiplex PCR; TCRdb has only the in-frame clones, and not every one. The table lists around 40,000 clones, approximately 90% of them singletons. The sample's treatment: randomized to nivolumab then ipilimumab (arm A) or the reverse (arm B). Sequences were derived from CD8+ T cells sorted from blood (inferred from file names), sampled from a patient given nivolumab and ipilimumab in sequence. These receptors all stem from a human donor with melanoma.

This chain connects TRBV5-1 to TRBJ2-7; 10 bases fit TRBD1. J gave up 2 bases and V 2 bases, and 4 bases lay outside the gene matches. The CDR3 is 15 amino acids. Germline-derived CDR1 and CDR2 are SGHRS and YFSETQ. The CDR3 nucleotides are TGCGCCAGCAGCTTTCTCGGGACAGGGGCCTACGAGCAGTACGTC. This encodes CASSFLGTGAYEQYV.

The chain employs TRBV6-6 and TRBJ2-2; tentatively, D is TRBD1 (5 bases). The V and J ends lost 0 bases and 5 bases respectively, with 13 bases between them. The germline CDR1 and CDR2 sequences are MNHNY and SVGAGI (reference sequence). The CDR3 consists of 16 residues. The CDR3 bases are TGTGCCAGCAGTTACTCGGTTGGGGCGGTAACCGGGGAGCTGTTTTTT. It yields the protein CASSYSVGAVTGELFF.

This clone has a handful of counts. The J gene is TRBJ2-1, the V gene TRBV30; 9 nucleotides line up with TRBD2. Germline V gene sequence: CDR1 GTSNPN, CDR2 SVGIG (reference sequence). After removal of 5 bases from V and 2 bases from J, the junction contained 4 bases not matched to a gene. CDR3 length: 14 amino acids. The CDR3 sequence is CAWVAGEPYNEQFF. The CDR3 coding sequence is TGTGCCTGGGTAGCGGGAGAGCCCTACAATGAGCAGTTCTTC.

The chain has TRBV27 and TRBJ1-5; 8 bases align to TRBD1. The length of the CDR3 is 15 residues. From germline, CDR1 is MNHEY and CDR2 SMNVEV (reference sequence). V shed 5 bases, J shed 2 bases, and the junction held 5 bases outside the gene matches. Here the CDR3 reads CASSPDRGGNQPQHF. The CDR3 nucleotides are TGTGCCAGCAGTCCAGACAGGGGTGGCAATCAGCCCCAGCATTTT.

This clone is a singleton in its sample. The rearrangement links TRBV2 to TRBJ1-2, with 11 positions matching TRBD1. After removal of 2 bases from V and 3 bases from J, the junction contained 8 bases not matched to a gene. The CDR3 is made up of 17 amino acids. Germline values: CDR1 SNHLY, CDR2 FYNNEI. This CDR3 is CASSETVDRGRDYGYTF. CDR3 nucleotide sequence: TGTGCCAGCAGTGAAACTGTGGACAGGGGGCGCGACTATGGCTACACCTTC. Full variable domain (outside the CDR3, taken from reference TRBV2 and TRBJ1-2): EPEVTQTPSHQVTQMGQEVILRCVPISNHLYFYWYRQILGQKVEFLVSFYNNEISEKSEIFDDQFSVERPDGSNFTLKIRSTKLEDSAMYFCASSETVDRGRDYGYTFGSGTRLTVV.

V is TRBV4-3 and J is TRBJ1-2; tentative D call: TRBD1 (6 bases). The germline gives CDR1 LGHNA, CDR2 YSLEER. The CDR3 extends over 14 amino acids. V lost 5 bases and J lost 2, with 12 bases in between. The CDR3 DNA reads TGCGCCAGCAGCTTGGGGGACACAAACTATGGCTACACCTTC. Its translation is CASSLGDTNYGYTF.

This chain connects TRBV5-1 to TRBJ2-5, with 8 bases lining up with TRBD1. J was trimmed by 5 bases and V by 1 base; bases with no gene match: 4. The germline CDR1 and CDR2 sequences are SGHRS and YFSETQ. CDR3 length: 14 residues. CDR3 protein: CASSLNRGDETQYF. The CDR3 coding sequence is TGCGCCAGCAGCTTGAACAGGGGGGACGAGACCCAGTACTTC.

Here the CDR3 DNA reads TGCGCCAGCAGTGAGGTCTCGGGAAGGACTATCAATGAGCAGTTCTTC. Residues: CASSEVSGRTINEQFF. V gene TRBV10-1 combines with J gene TRBJ2-1, with D possibly being TRBD2 (6 bases). Per germline, CDR1 WNHNN and CDR2 SYGVQD (reference sequence). Trimming took off 2 bases at V and 6 bases at J, with 17 bases between the two ends. The CDR3 contains 16 residues.

The chain links TRBV19 to TRBJ1-5; 8 nucleotides agree with TRBD1. After removal of 1 base from V and 4 bases from J, the junction contained 3 bases not matched to a gene. The CDR3 runs to 15 residues. Germline V gives CDR1 LNHDA, CDR2 SQIVND (reference sequence). This CDR3 reads CASSIGQGTNQPQHF. In DNA form, the CDR3 reads TGTGCCAGTAGTATAGGACAGGGGACAAATCAGCCCCAGCATTTT.

V usage is TRBV19 and J usage is TRBJ1-2; unclear D gene. The germline CDR1 and CDR2 sequences are LNHDA and SQIVND (reference sequence). The CDR3 covers 14 residues. Trimming stripped 3 bases from V and 4 bases from J, with 12 bases between. The CDR3, as DNA: TGTGCCAGTAGTATCTGGCCCCCCATCTATGGCTACACCTTC. Its protein is CASSIWPPIYGYTF. Together with reference TRBV19 and TRBJ1-2, the CDR3 gives the full variable domain: DGGITQSPKYLFRKEGQNVTLSCEQNLNHDAMYWYRQDPGQGLRLIYYSQIVNDFQKGDIAEGYSVSREKKESFPLTVTSAQKNPTAFYLCASSIWPPIYGYTFGSGTRLTVV.

The chain links TRBV6-4 to TRBJ2-1, with 7 bases lining up with TRBD1. The CDR3 has 15 amino acids. Trimming cost V 5 bases and J 3 bases; bases outside gene matches: 7. Looked up from germline, CDR1 is MRHNA and CDR2 is SNTAGT. As DNA, the CDR3 is TGTGCCAGCAGTCGCCGGGACAGCAACTACAATGAGCAGTTCTTC. As protein: CASSRRDSNYNEQFF.

With respect to this clone: The germline gene is not matched at one end of the junction; a read error may be the cause. V is TRBV4-1 and J is TRBJ2-7; D possibly uses TRBD1 or TRBD2 (5 bases each). The CDR3 totals 11 residues. Germline V lookup: CDR1 MGHRA, CDR2 YSYEKL. In DNA form, the CDR3 reads TGCGCCAGCAGTCAAGGGGAGGAGCAGTACTTC. Protein: CASSQGEEQYF.

This chain joins TRBV4-3 and TRBJ2-3; 11 bases agree with TRBD2. Losses at the gene ends were 1 base for V and 0 bases for J; bases not matched to a gene: 6. CDR1 LGHNA and CDR2 YSLEER come from the germline V gene. The CDR3 extends over 18 amino acids. CDR3: CASSQGASGRRSTDTQYF. The CDR3 nucleotides read TGCGCCAGCAGCCAAGGGGCTAGCGGGAGGCGTAGCACAGATACGCAGTATTTT.

V and J are TRBV28 and TRBJ1-2; D is perhaps TRBD1 (6 bases). The V gene lost 2 bases and the J gene lost 8 bases, with 12 bases spanning the gap. Germline CDR1 MDHEN, CDR2 SYDVKM. The CDR3 contains 13 residues. CDR3 sequence reads: CASSLRGAGGYTF. The CDR3 coding sequence is TGTGCCAGCAGTTTACGGGGGGCGGGAGGCTACACCTTC.